The 5 T cell receptor beta chains below were found in one sample sequenced in a study of blood T cells in healthy people across ages. Through a sample-barcoded 5' primer and a J-beta primer mix, a second PCR was run for about 6 to 12 cycles. TCRdb fed the 5' RACE reads into MiXCR, producing one record per CDR3 protein. The repertoire includes approximately 2,000,000 distinct CDR3 sequences, about two fifths of them detected once, and more than 20% sits in the top ten. Sequenced sample: blood. These receptors were taken from a human donor in good health.

The chain carries TRBV5-6 and TRBJ1-1, with TRBD1 matching 7 bases. CDR3 length: 13 amino acids. V trimming: 4 bases; J trimming: 8 bases; junction bases outside the gene matches: 8. Per the germline V gene, CDR1 is SGHDT and CDR2 is YYEEEE. DNA of the CDR3: TGTGCCAGCAGCCCCCGGGACAGTTTCGAAGCTTTCTTT. Translation: CASSPRDSFEAFF. Full variable domain (remainder filled in from reference TRBV5-6 and TRBJ1-1): DAGVTQSPTHLIKTRGQQVTLRCSPKSGHDTVSWYQQALGQGPQFIFQYYEEEERQRGNFPDRFSGHQFPNYSSELNVNALLLGDSALYLCASSPRDSFEAFFGQGTRLTVV.

The chain has TRBV7-2 and TRBJ1-2; D is unclear. The CDR3 covers 14 residues. V shed 6 bases and J shed 8 bases, with 19 bases lying between them. Germline V gene lookup returns CDR1 SGHTA and CDR2 FQGNSA. CDR3 coding DNA: TGTGCCAGCAGATCCCCCGGGCGGGGAGTCGGCTACACCTTC. It translates to CASRSPGRGVGYTF.

This sequence joins TRBV7-2 and TRBJ2-2, with 8 nucleotides matching TRBD1. V gave up 4 bases and J gave up 3 bases; unmatched junction bases: 13. Germline-derived CDR1 and CDR2 are SGHTA and FQGNSA. The CDR3 is made up of 18 amino acids. DNA for the CDR3: TGTGCCAGCAGCTCCCTACCGCCGGACAGGGCCTACACCGGGGAGCTGTTTTTT. Translation: CASSSLPPDRAYTGELFF.

The chain carries TRBV7-2 and TRBJ1-1; no reliable D call. Trimming removed 7 bases from V and 8 bases from J, with 14 bases in between. The CDR3 totals 12 residues. Per germline, CDR1 SGHTA and CDR2 FQGNSA. The CDR3 region is CASTDGYLEAFF. CDR3 coding DNA: TGTGCCAGCACCGATGGGTACCTAGAAGCTTTCTTT.

This clonotype was picked up one time. The chain joins TRBV27 to TRBJ2-3; 11 bases align to TRBD1. CDR3 length: 16 residues. J was trimmed by 6 bases and V by 5 bases; bases with no gene match: 10. Germline V lookup: CDR1 MNHEY, CDR2 SMNVEV (reference sequence). This CDR3 is CASSPSGQGDWDTQYF. The DNA of the CDR3 is TGTGCCAGCAGTCCGTCGGGACAGGGGGATTGGGATACGCAGTATTTT.